This T cell receptor beta chain derives from a study of shared clonotypes between healthy human individuals. Details on this clone: Its antigen is as yet unknown. The sample contains more than one DNA sequence encoding this CDR3.

Whole-study results and caveats: Of the naive CD4 clonotypes, around 4.9% were shared across several donors. Against clonotypes common to all four donors, non-shared ones had lower generation probabilities. Richness estimates generally favored naive over memory subsets.

Here immunoSEQ multiplex PCR was the method, and the copy in TCRdb shows in-frame clones only, minus some. The data show 2.3 million or so clones, approximately 93% seen once. Germline V gene lookup returns CDR1 SNHLY and CDR2 FYNNEI. The trim removed 5 bases at V and 6 bases at J, leaving 3 bases unmatched. There are 14 residues in the CDR3. The rearrangement links TRBV2 to TRBJ1-5; 11 bases are a match to TRBD1. The sample comprised naive CD4+ T cells from PBMCs. The subset here: CD45RA+ positively selected. The source of this sequence is a man between 18 and 29 years old in good health. Some clones in this sample may be carry-over from other donors' samples. The CDR3, as DNA: TGTGCCAGCAGTATCGGGACAGGGGGTCAGCCCCAGCATTTT. It yields the protein CASSIGTGGQPQHF.